This entry lists 28 T cell receptor beta chains sequenced from one sample in a study of blood T cell repertoires in COVID-19. Here immunoSEQ multiplex PCR was the method, and the copy in TCRdb shows in-frame clones only, minus some. The sample lists fewer than 400,000 clones; 65% to 90% were seen once. Sequences were obtained from PBMCs or T cells enriched from blood (not recorded which). Every receptor here comes from a man aged 30 to 39 who had recovered from COVID-19.

CDR3 residues: CASNTGQTDTQYF. DNA of the CDR3: TGTGCCAGCAACACAGGGCAGACAGATACGCAGTATTTT. The chain carries TRBV28 and TRBJ2-3; maybe TRBD1 (6 bases). Germline assignment: CDR1 MDHEN and CDR2 SYDVKM. V lost 7 bases and J lost 3, with 11 bases in between. The CDR3 consists of 13 residues.

This sequence joins TRBV4-1 and TRBJ1-1, with D unresolved. The CDR3 spans 16 residues. V lost 0 bases and J lost 3, with 14 bases in between. Germline CDR1 MGHRA, CDR2 YSYEKL. CDR3 DNA sequence: TGCGCCAGCAGCCAAGAAATCACGGGATTTGACACTGAAGCTTTCTTT. Encoded protein: CASSQEITGFDTEAFF.

J is TRBJ1-6 and V is TRBV18; D is possibly TRBD1 (6 bases). The V end lost 3 bases, the J end lost 8 bases, and 11 bases lay between the germline ends. CDR3 size: 14 residues. Germline V gene lookup returns CDR1 KGHSH and CDR2 LQKENI. This CDR3 reads CASSPDSLYSPLHF. CDR3 DNA sequence: TGTGCCAGCTCACCGGACAGTTTATATTCACCCCTCCACTTT.

The gene calls are TRBV5-1 and TRBJ1-1, with 7 bases fitting TRBD1. The J segment lost 4 bases and the V segment lost 3 bases, leaving 3 bases of the junction unmatched. The length of the CDR3 is 13 residues. Germline V gene lookup returns CDR1 SGHRS and CDR2 YFSETQ. The CDR3, as DNA: TGCGCCAGCAGCTCGTCAGGGGGCACTGAAGCTTTCTTT. It is translated as CASSSSGGTEAFF.

This clone was seen only a few times. J is TRBJ1-1 and V is TRBV18, with a possible D match to TRBD1 (6 bases). The V gene's germline CDR1 is KGHSH and CDR2 LQKENI. With 5 bases removed from V and 4 bases from J, the gap between germline ends came to 17 bases. The CDR3 is made up of 15 amino acids. The chain's CDR3 is CASSRYREYSTEAFF. The DNA of the CDR3 is TGTGCCAGCTCAAGATACAGGGAGTATAGCACTGAAGCTTTCTTT.

The V gene is TRBV2, the J gene TRBJ2-3; D may be TRBD2 (5 bases). The V gene lost 0 bases and the J gene lost 2 bases, with 12 bases spanning the gap. The CDR3 loop spans 16 amino acids. Germline lookup yields CDR1 SNHLY and CDR2 FYNNEI. The CDR3 nucleotides read TGTGCCAGCAGTGAAGCATGGGAGAGACTCACAGATACGCAGTATTTT. This codes for CASSEAWERLTDTQYF.

The rearrangement uses TRBV28 and TRBJ1-2; TRBD1 might be the D (5 bases). Germline V CDR1 and CDR2: MDHEN, SYDVKM. Trimming pared 1 base from V and 6 bases from J, leaving 12 bases between. The CDR3 is 14 residues long. The CDR3 DNA reads as TGTGCCAGCAGTTTATCGGTAAGGGGCAATGGCTACACCTTC. Protein product: CASSLSVRGNGYTF.

In this sample, this clone turned up a few times. The chain combines TRBV12-3 or TRBV12-4 with TRBJ1-1; TRBD1 matches 7 bases. The CDR3 is 13 residues long. The V and J ends lost 6 bases and 4 bases, in that order; junction bases with no gene match: 5. The CDR3 protein is CASSKHRGTEAFF. CDR3 nucleotides: TGTGCCAGCAGCAAACACAGGGGCACTGAAGCTTTCTTT.

V and J are TRBV14 and TRBJ1-1, with D unresolved. This CDR3 has 16 amino acids. V was cut by 2 bases and J by 5 bases, with 18 bases left in between. The germline V gene has CDR1 SGHDN and CDR2 FVKESK. In DNA form, the CDR3 reads TGTGCCAGCAGCCAATTTCGCTCAGGCAGGAGGACTGAAGCTTTCTTT. Protein product: CASSQFRSGRRTEAFF.

This clone was picked up a small number of times. This rearrangement joins TRBV18 to TRBJ1-5, with D unclear. V was trimmed by 2 bases and J by 0 bases, leaving 23 bases between them. Germline CDR1 KGHSH, CDR2 LQKENI. The CDR3 consists of 20 residues. Here the CDR3 DNA reads TGTGCCAGCTCACCATTCGCTGCGACACCGGCAACTTATAGCAATCAGCCCCAGCATTTT. Translated: CASSPFAATPATYSNQPQHF.

The rearrangement uses TRBV5-4 and TRBJ2-7; 9 bases are a match to TRBD1. J was trimmed by 3 bases and V by 1 base; bases with no gene match: 11. In germline, CDR1 is SGHNT, CDR2 YYREEE (reference sequence). The CDR3 length is 17 residues. CDR3 DNA sequence: TGTGCCAGCAGCTTGAGGGGACAGGGTCGGTCGAACTACGAGCAGTACTTC. It specifies CASSLRGQGRSNYEQYF.

V gene TRBV29-1 combines with J gene TRBJ2-7, with 11 nucleotides matching TRBD1. Trimming at V came to 5 bases and at J to 7 bases, leaving 4 bases not matched to a gene. The CDR3 is 12 residues long. Germline V CDR1 and CDR2: SQVTM, ANQGSEA. CDR3 DNA: TGCAGCGTTCGGACAGGGGGCGCGGAGCAGTACTTC. Protein sequence: CSVRTGGAEQYF.

The rearrangement uses TRBV10-1 and TRBJ2-3; D is possibly TRBD2 (5 bases). In germline, CDR1 is WNHNN, CDR2 SYGVQD (reference sequence). V lost 4 bases and J 4 bases, leaving 9 bases between the germline ends. This CDR3 is 13 amino acids long. The CDR3 protein is CASSGTSADTQYF. Here the CDR3 DNA reads TGCGCCAGCAGTGGAACTAGTGCAGATACGCAGTATTTT.

The chain joins TRBV18 to TRBJ1-4, with D maybe TRBD1 (5 bases). Trimming removed 0 bases at V and 3 bases at J, with 11 bases between. The CDR3 length is 16 residues. In germline, CDR1 is KGHSH, CDR2 LQKENI. The CDR3 DNA follows: TGTGCCAGCTCACCACCGGGCAGGGCAGCTAATGAAAAACTGTTTTTT. Its translation: CASSPPGRAANEKLFF.

The genes are TRBV28 and TRBJ1-2; D remains unclear. With 2 bases removed from V and 8 bases from J, the gap between germline ends came to 9 bases. Germline CDR1 MDHEN, CDR2 SYDVKM. There are 12 residues in the CDR3. The CDR3 sequence: CASSLTTLGYTF. CDR3 coding DNA: TGTGCCAGCAGTTTAACGACATTGGGCTACACCTTC.

The rearrangement uses TRBV7-9 and TRBJ2-7; TRBD1 aligns across 10 bases. V trimming: 4 bases; J trimming: 4 bases; junction bases outside the gene matches: 7. Germline V lookup: CDR1 SEHNR, CDR2 FQNEAQ (reference sequence). This CDR3 comprises 15 residues. The DNA of the CDR3 is TGTGCCAGCAGCTCCGACAGGGGGCGCGTATACGAGCAGTACTTC. It yields the protein CASSSDRGRVYEQYF.

The CDR3 DNA follows: TGTGCCAGCAGCGCCCAGGGGGCGGCCTATGAAAAACTGTTTTTT. Its protein is CASSAQGAAYEKLFF. The V and J genes are TRBV14 and TRBJ1-4, with TRBD1 matching over 8 bases. Germline CDR1 reads SGHDN; CDR2 reads FVKESK. This CDR3 region has 15 residues. The V segment lost 5 bases and the J segment 6 bases; nucleotides outside the gene matches: 8.

The CDR3 bases are TGTGCCAGCAGCCAGCTGAGTCGGTCCTACGAGCAGTACTTC. This sequence encodes CASSQLSRSYEQYF. The chain links TRBV3-1 (or the pseudogene TRBV3-2) to TRBJ2-7; D call uncertain. Between the trimmed V and J ends, which lost 3 bases and 1 base, there was a span of 10 bases. Germline values: CDR1 LGHDT, CDR2 YNNKEL (reference sequence). The CDR3 covers 14 residues.

This chain connects TRBV19 to TRBJ2-1, with D perhaps matching TRBD2 (6 bases). Trimming shortened V by 5 bases and J by 0 bases, and 17 bases separated the two germline ends. The CDR3 length is 17 residues. Per the germline V gene, CDR1 is LNHDA and CDR2 is SQIVND (reference sequence). The CDR3 bases are TGTGCCAGTAGTCCGCCTCATGGGACTTCCTCCTACAATGAGCAGTTCTTC. Translated, it gives CASSPPHGTSSYNEQFF.

V usage is TRBV3-1 (or the pseudogene TRBV3-2) and J usage is TRBJ1-1; TRBD1 aligns across 10 bases. Germline V gives CDR1 LGHDT, CDR2 YNNKEL (reference sequence). Unmatched junction bases numbered 8, after V lost 6 bases and J lost 10 bases. This CDR3 region has 13 residues. CDR3 nucleotide sequence: TGTGCCAGCAGTCAAAGACAGGGGGCAGGAGCTTTCTTT. Protein sequence: CASSQRQGAGAFF.

The rearrangement joins TRBV18 to TRBJ2-3; D might be TRBD2 (6 bases). Germline V CDR1 and CDR2: KGHSH, LQKENI. The ends were cut back, 3 bases at V and 7 bases at J, with 11 bases in the middle. The CDR3 totals 13 residues. The CDR3 coding sequence is TGTGCCAGCTCACCCGGGCGGGACCATACGCAGTATTTT. It yields the protein CASSPGRDHTQYF.

The chain carries TRBV24-1 and TRBJ2-1; 13 nucleotides line up with TRBD2. J gave up 7 bases and V 8 bases, and 7 bases lay outside the gene matches. Germline V CDR1 and CDR2: KGHDR, SFDVKD. The CDR3 contains 15 residues. The CDR3 here is CATNTGTSGKNEQFF. The CDR3 nucleotides read TGTGCCACCAATACCGGGACTAGCGGGAAAAATGAGCAGTTCTTC.

This clone has just one count. This sequence joins TRBV5-6 and TRBJ1-5; no firm D call. The CDR3 is 16 amino acids. The ends were cut back, 3 bases at V and 1 base at J, with 14 bases in the middle. CDR1 is SGHDT and CDR2 is YYEEEE in the germline V gene. The CDR3 DNA sequence: TGTGCCAGCAGCTCCTTCTTCGGGTCAAGCAATCAGCCCCAGCATTTT. Protein: CASSSFFGSSNQPQHF.

The V call is TRBV5-4, the J call TRBJ2-7, with 7 bases identical to TRBD1. Germline CDR1 SGHNT, CDR2 YYREEE (reference sequence). V was clipped by 5 bases and J by 4 bases; unmatched bases: 6. There are 13 residues in the CDR3. The CDR3 sequence is CASSFGTAYEQYF. For the CDR3, the DNA is TGTGCCAGCAGTTTCGGGACAGCGTACGAGCAGTACTTC.

V is TRBV4-1 and J is TRBJ1-5, with 8 nucleotides matching TRBD1. V trimming: 3 bases; J trimming: 0 bases; junction bases outside the gene matches: 4. The CDR3 is 16 amino acids. Per germline, CDR1 MGHRA and CDR2 YSYEKL. The CDR3 sequence is CASSHDRGVSNQPQHF. The CDR3 bases are TGCGCCAGCAGCCACGACAGGGGAGTTAGCAATCAGCCCCAGCATTTT.

This clone was counted a single time. The V and J genes are TRBV10-3 and TRBJ1-3; TRBD1 aligns across 9 bases. J lost 0 bases, V lost 2 bases, and 20 bases had no gene match. The CDR3 runs to 22 residues. Germline assignment: CDR1 ENHRY and CDR2 SYGVKD. CDR3 DNA sequence: TGTGCCATCAGTGAGGCCTTTATCCGGGACAGGGATCCACGATACTCTGGAAACACCATATATTTT. This gives the protein CAISEAFIRDRDPRYSGNTIYF.

The CDR3 nucleotides are TGTGCCAGCAGTTCGACAGGGGAGCCCGGGGAGCTGTTTTTT. This sequence encodes CASSSTGEPGELFF. The rearrangement links TRBV6-5 to TRBJ2-2; 8 positions agree with TRBD1. Germline V gives CDR1 MNHEY, CDR2 SVGAGI. V was clipped by 4 bases and J by 6 bases; unmatched bases: 4. The CDR3 totals 14 residues.

This clone was detected once. Other DNA sequences from this sample encode an identical CDR3 as well. This chain links TRBV7-2 with TRBJ1-2; D remains unclear. CDR1 is SGHTA, CDR2 FQGNSA, per germline. Trimming removed 5 bases at V and 2 bases at J, with 3 bases between. The CDR3 is 11 residues long. The CDR3 here is CASSQNYGYTF. DNA of the CDR3: TGTGCCAGCAGCCAGAACTATGGCTACACCTTC.